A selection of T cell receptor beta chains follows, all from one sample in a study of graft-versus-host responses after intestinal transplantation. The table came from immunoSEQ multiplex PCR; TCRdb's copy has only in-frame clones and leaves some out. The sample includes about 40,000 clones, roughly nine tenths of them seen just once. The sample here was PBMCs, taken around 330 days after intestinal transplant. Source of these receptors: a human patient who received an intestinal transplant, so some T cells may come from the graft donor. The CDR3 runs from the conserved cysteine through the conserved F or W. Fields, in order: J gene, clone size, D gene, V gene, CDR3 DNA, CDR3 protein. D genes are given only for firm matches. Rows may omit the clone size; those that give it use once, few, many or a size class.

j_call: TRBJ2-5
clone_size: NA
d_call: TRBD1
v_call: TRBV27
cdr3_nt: TGTGCCAGCAGTCTCACAGGGGGAGAGACCCAGTACTTC
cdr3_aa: CASSLTGGETQYF

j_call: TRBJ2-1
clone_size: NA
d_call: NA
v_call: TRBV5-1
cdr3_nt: TGCGCCAGCAGCTTGAAGGGGGGCTCCTACAATGAGCAGTTCTTC
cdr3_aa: CASSLKGGSYNEQFF

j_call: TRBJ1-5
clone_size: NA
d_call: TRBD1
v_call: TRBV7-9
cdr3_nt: TGTGCCAGCAGCGGACAGGGGGAATCCCAGCCCCAGCATTTT
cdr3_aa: CASSGQGESQPQHF

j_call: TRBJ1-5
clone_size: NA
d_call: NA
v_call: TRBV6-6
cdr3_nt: TGTGCCAGCAGTTACTCAGGGGGCAATCAGCCCCAGCATTTT
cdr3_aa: CASSYSGGNQPQHF

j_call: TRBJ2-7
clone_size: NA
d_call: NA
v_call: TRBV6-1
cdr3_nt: TGTGCCAGCAGTGCAGGGTTTAACGCCCGCTACGAGCAGTACTTC
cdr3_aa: CASSAGFNARYEQYF

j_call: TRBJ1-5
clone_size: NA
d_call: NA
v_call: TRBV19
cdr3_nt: TGTGCCAGTACCCCGGACGGACCTTTCGGCAATCAGCCCCAGCATTTT
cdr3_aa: CASTPDGPFGNQPQHF

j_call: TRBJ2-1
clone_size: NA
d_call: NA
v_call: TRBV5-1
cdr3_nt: TGCGCCAGCAGCTTGGGGCGGCCCCGGTCCTACAATGAGCAGTTCTTC
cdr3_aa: CASSLGRPRSYNEQFF

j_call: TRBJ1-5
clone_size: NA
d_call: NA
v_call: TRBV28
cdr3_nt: TGTGCCAGCAGTTTCCCTGGACCGAGAAATCAGCCCCAGCATTTT
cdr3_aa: CASSFPGPRNQPQHF

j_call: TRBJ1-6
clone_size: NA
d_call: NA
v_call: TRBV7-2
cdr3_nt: TGTGCCACCCACGGAGCCTTCTATAATTCACCCCTCCACTTT
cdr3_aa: CATHGAFYNSPLHF

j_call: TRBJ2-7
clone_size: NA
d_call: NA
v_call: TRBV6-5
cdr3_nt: TGTGCCAGCAGTTACGCGATAGCGAGCTCCTACGAGCAGTACTTC
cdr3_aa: CASSYAIASSYEQYF

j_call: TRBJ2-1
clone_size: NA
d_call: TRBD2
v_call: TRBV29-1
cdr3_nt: TGCAGCTTTTGGACTAGTTGGATCGAATGGGAGCAGTTCTTC
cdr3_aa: CSFWTSWIEWEQFF

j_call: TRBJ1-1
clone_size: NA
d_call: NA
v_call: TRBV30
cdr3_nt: TGTGCCTGGTTACGGAACACTGAAGCTTTCTTT
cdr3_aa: CAWLRNTEAFF

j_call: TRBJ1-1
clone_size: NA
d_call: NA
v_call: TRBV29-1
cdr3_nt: TGCAGCGTTGCCACAGGGTCTCTCACTGAAGCTTTCTTT
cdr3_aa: CSVATGSLTEAFF

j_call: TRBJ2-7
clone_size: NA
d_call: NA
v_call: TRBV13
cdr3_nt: TGTGCCAGCAGCTTAGCGGCAGGGAGGTACGAGCAGTACTTC
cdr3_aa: CASSLAAGRYEQYF

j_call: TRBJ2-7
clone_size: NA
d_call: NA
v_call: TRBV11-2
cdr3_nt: TGTGCCAGCAGCTTAGATGGGCCAGCGCTCTTTACCTACGAGCAGTACTTC
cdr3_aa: CASSLDGPALFTYEQYF

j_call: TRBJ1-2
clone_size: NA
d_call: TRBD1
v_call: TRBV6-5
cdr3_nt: TGTGCCAGCAGTACAGACAGGGGCGAAGGCTATGGCTACACCTTC
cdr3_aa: CASSTDRGEGYGYTF

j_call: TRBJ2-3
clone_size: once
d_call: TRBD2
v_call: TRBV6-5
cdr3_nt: TGTGCCAGCAGACACGGCGGGAGACCGGCAGATACGCAGTATTTT
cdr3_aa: CASRHGGRPADTQYF

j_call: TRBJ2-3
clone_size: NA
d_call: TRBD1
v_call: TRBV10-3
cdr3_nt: TGTGCCATCAGTGAGTCGACAGGGGGCACAGATACGCAGTATTTT
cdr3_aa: CAISESTGGTDTQYF

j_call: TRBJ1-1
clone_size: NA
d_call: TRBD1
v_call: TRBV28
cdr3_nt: TGTGCCAGCAGTTTACTATCGGGACAGGGATCTATGAACACTGAAGCTTTCTTT
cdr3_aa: CASSLLSGQGSMNTEAFF

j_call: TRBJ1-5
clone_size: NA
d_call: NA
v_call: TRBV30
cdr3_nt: TGTGCCTGGAGCTTGGGGACATCGTCAACTCAGCCCCAGCATTTT
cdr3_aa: CAWSLGTSSTQPQHF

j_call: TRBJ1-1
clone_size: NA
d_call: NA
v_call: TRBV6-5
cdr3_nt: TGTGCCAGCAGTTACAGGGGTCCAGGGGCCACTGAAGCTTTCTTT
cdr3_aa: CASSYRGPGATEAFF

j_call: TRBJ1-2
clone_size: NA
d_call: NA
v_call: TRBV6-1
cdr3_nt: TGTGCCAGCAGTGAAAACGGGGTGATCTATGGCTACACCTTC
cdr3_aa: CASSENGVIYGYTF

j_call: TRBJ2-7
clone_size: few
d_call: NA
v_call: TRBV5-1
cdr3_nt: TGCGCCAGCAGCCTCCGTATGTTGGGACGGGAGAGGTCCTACGAGCAGTACTTC
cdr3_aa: CASSLRMLGRERSYEQYF

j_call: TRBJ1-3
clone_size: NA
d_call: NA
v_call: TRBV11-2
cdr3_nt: TGTGCCAGCAGCCCCAGTAGGCTCTCTGGAAACACCATATATTTT
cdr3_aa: CASSPSRLSGNTIYF

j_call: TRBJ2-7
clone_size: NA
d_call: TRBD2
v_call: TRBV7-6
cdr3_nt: TGTGCCAGCAGCTTAAGGAGGGGTGGACTAGCGGGAGGCTACGAGCAGTACTTC
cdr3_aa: CASSLRRGGLAGGYEQYF

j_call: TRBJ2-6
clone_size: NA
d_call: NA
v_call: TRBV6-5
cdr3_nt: TGTGCCAGCAGTTTCAACTCTGGGGCCAACGTCCTGACTTTC
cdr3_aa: CASSFNSGANVLTF

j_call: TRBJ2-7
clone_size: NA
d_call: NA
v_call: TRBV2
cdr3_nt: TGTGCCAGCAGTGTGTACAAGCAGTACTTC
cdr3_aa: CASSVYKQYF

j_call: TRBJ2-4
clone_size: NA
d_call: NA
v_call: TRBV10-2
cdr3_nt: TGCGCCAGCAATTTAGGACGGGCCGACAAAAACATTCAGTACTTC
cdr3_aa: CASNLGRADKNIQYF

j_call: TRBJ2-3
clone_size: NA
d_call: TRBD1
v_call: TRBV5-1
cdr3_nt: TGCGCCAGCAGCTTGGCCGGCGACAGGGAACATACGCAGTATTTT
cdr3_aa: CASSLAGDREHTQYF

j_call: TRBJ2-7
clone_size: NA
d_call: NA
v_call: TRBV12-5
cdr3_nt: TGTGCTAGTGGTTTTGGACCGATCGACGAGCAGTACTTC
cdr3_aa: CASGFGPIDEQYF

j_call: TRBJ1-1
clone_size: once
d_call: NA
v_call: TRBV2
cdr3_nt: TGTGCCAGCAGTGAAGCGTTTAGCTTCCAGGAAGCTTTCTTT
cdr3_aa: CASSEAFSFQEAFF

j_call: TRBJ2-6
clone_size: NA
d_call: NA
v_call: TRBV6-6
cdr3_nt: TGTGCCAGCAGTTACGATTCAGTCTCTGGGGCCAACGTCCTGACTTTC
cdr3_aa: CASSYDSVSGANVLTF

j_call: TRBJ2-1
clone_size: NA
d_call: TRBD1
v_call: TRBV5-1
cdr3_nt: TGCGCCAGCAGCTTGACCACAGGGGGAGGCTACAATGAGCAGTTCTTC
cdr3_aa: CASSLTTGGGYNEQFF

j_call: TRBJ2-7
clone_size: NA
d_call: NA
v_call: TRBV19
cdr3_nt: TGTGCCAGTAGTATGGGTCCTCTGACCTACGAGCAGTACTTC
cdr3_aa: CASSMGPLTYEQYF

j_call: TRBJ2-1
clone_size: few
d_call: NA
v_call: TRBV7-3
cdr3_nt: TGTGCCAGCGGGCAGGGTAATGAGCAGTTCTTC
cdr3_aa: CASGQGNEQFF

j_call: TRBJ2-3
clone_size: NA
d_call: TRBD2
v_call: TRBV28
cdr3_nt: TGTGCCAGCAGCTTTGGGAATAGCGGGTTCGCAGATACGCAGTATTTT
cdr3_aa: CASSFGNSGFADTQYF

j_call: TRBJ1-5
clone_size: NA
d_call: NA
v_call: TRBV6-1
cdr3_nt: TGTGCCAGCAGTGAAGCTCCCGTGCAGCCCCAGCATTTT
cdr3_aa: CASSEAPVQPQHF

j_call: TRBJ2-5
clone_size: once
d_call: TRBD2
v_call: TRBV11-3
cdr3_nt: TGTGCCAGCAGCTTAGGCGGGGGGGAGACCCAGTACTTC
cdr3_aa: CASSLGGGETQYF

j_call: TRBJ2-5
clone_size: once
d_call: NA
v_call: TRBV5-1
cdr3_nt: TGCGCCAGCAGCCCGCGACGGAACCAAGAGACCCAGTACTTC
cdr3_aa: CASSPRRNQETQYF

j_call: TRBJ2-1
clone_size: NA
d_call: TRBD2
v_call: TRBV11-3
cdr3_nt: TGTGCCAGCAGCCATAGCGGGGGCCCTTACAATGAGCAGTTCTTC
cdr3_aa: CASSHSGGPYNEQFF

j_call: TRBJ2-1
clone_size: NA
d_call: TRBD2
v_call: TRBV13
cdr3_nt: TGTGCCAGCAGCAACCCGACTAGCGGGGGGGGTATGAATGAGCAGTTCTTC
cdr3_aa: CASSNPTSGGGMNEQFF

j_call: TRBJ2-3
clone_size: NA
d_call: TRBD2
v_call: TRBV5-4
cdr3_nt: TGTGCCAGCAGCCCAGGACTAGCGGGAGACACGCAGTATTTT
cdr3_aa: CASSPGLAGDTQYF

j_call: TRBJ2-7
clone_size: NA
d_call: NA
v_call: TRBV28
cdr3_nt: TGTGCCAGCAGTTTACTCCCTTTTACCTACGAGCAGTACTTC
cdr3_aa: CASSLLPFTYEQYF

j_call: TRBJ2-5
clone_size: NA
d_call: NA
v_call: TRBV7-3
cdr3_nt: TGTGCCAGCAGCCGCCATACCCATTATTGTGGGGGATTCCGGGAGACCCAGTACTTC
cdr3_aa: CASSRHTHYCGGFRETQYF

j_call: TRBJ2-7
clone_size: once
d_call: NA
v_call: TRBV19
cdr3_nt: TGTGCCAGTAGTAGAAGGCCAGGGCTCCACGAGCAGTACTTC
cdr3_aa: CASSRRPGLHEQYF

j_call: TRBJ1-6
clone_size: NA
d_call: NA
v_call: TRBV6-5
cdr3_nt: TGTGCCCACGGTGGTGGAAATAATTCACCCCTCCACTTT
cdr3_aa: CAHGGGNNSPLHF

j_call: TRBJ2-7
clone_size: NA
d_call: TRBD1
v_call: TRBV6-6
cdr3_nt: TGTGCCAGCAGAAGGGACAGGAGCTCCTACGAGCAGTACTTC
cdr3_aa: CASRRDRSSYEQYF

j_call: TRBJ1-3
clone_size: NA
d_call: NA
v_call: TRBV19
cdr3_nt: TGTGCCAGTAGTATTGGAGGAAGCCTTGGAAACACCATATATTTT
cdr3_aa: CASSIGGSLGNTIYF

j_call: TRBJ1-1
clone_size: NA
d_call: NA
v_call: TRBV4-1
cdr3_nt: TGCGCCAGCAGCCAAGTCTTTCAGGGAGGATCGAACACTGAAGCTTTCTTT
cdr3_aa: CASSQVFQGGSNTEAFF

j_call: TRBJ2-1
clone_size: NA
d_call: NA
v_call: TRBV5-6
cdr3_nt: TGTGCCAGCAGCTTGGGAGGGGGCTCCTACAATGAGCAGTTCTTC
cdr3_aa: CASSLGGGSYNEQFF

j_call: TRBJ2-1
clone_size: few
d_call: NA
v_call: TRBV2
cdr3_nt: TGTGCCAGCAGTGTAGGTAGGACAGTCTACAATGAGCAGTTCTTC
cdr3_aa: CASSVGRTVYNEQFF